These T cell receptor beta chains were read from a single sample in a study of cytomegalovirus exposure and HLA in healthy donors. The table came from immunoSEQ multiplex PCR; TCRdb's copy has only in-frame clones and leaves some out. The data hold about 180,000 clones, with around 79% observed a single time. Sequenced: PBMCs. These receptors all come from a woman between 40 and 50 years old in good health and CMV-seronegative. Each CDR3 is given with its conserved first and last residue. Each record gives: J gene, V gene, D gene, clone size, CDR3 DNA, CDR3 protein. D genes are given only for firm matches. Only some rows state a clone size, as once, few, many or a class for expanded clones.

J gene: TRBJ2-2; V gene: TRBV27; D gene: .; clone size: once; CDR3 DNA: TGTGCCAGCAGTTTATTACCCCAGATTAGGGGTGCAGATTTTACCGGGGAGCTGTTTTTT; CDR3 protein: CASSLLPQIRGADFTGELFF
J gene: TRBJ1-1; V gene: TRBV13; D gene: .; clone size: .; CDR3 DNA: TGTGCCAGCAGCTTTCGCCGGGGGGGCCGGTGGACATCCCCCGGTGCTGAAGCTTTCTTT; CDR3 protein: CASSFRRGGRWTSPGAEAFF
J gene: TRBJ2-2; V gene: TRBV27; D gene: TRBD2; clone size: .; CDR3 DNA: TGTGCCAGCAGACGCACGGGGGGGCTGGGGCTGTTTTTT; CDR3 protein: CASRRTGGLGLFF
J gene: TRBJ2-1; V gene: TRBV12-5; D gene: TRBD2; clone size: .; CDR3 DNA: TGTGCTAGTGGTTTGAGGACGGACTGGCGGGGGGACTACAATGAGCAGTTCTTC; CDR3 protein: CASGLRTDWRGDYNEQFF
J gene: TRBJ1-5; V gene: TRBV30; D gene: .; clone size: .; CDR3 DNA: TGTGCCTGGAGTGACACAGGTAGCAATCAGCCCCAGCATTTT; CDR3 protein: CAWSDTGSNQPQHF
J gene: TRBJ2-1; V gene: TRBV6-5; D gene: .; clone size: .; CDR3 DNA: TGTGCCAGCAGTTACTCGATGACAGGATATCGGTTCTTC; CDR3 protein: CASSYSMTGYRFF
J gene: TRBJ2-7; V gene: TRBV2; D gene: .; clone size: .; CDR3 DNA: TGTGCCAGCAGTGGGTCCCCAGGGGAGCAGTACTTC; CDR3 protein: CASSGSPGEQYF
J gene: TRBJ1-5; V gene: TRBV15; D gene: .; clone size: .; CDR3 DNA: TGTGCCACCAGCAGACCAACAGCGGGCAATCAGCCCCAGCATTTT; CDR3 protein: CATSRPTAGNQPQHF
J gene: TRBJ2-1; V gene: TRBV11-1; D gene: .; clone size: .; CDR3 DNA: TGTGCCAGCAGCGTTAAGGTAGGAGGCAATGAGCAGTTCTTC; CDR3 protein: CASSVKVGGNEQFF
J gene: TRBJ2-2; V gene: TRBV5-4; D gene: TRBD1; clone size: once; CDR3 DNA: TGTGCCAGCAGCGGTAGACAGGGGGACACCGGGGAGCTGTTTTTT; CDR3 protein: CASSGRQGDTGELFF
J gene: TRBJ1-4; V gene: TRBV6-5; D gene: TRBD1; clone size: .; CDR3 DNA: TGTGCCAGCAGGCCCCCAGGGGGCTTGTATGAAAAACTGTTTTTT; CDR3 protein: CASRPPGGLYEKLFF